The 22 T cell receptor beta chains given below trace back to one sample, sequenced in a study of blood T cell repertoires in COVID-19. Generated by immunoSEQ multiplex PCR, the TCRdb table keeps only in-frame clones and is missing some. The sample shows some 120,000 clones, more than 65% of them seen only once. The sequenced sample consisted of peripheral blood. The receptors here all came from a woman in her 70s with acute or convalescent COVID-19.

The chain combines TRBV6-2 or TRBV6-3 with TRBJ1-6; D is unclear. CDR3 length: 15 residues. Germline V gene sequence: CDR1 MNHEY, CDR2 SVGEGT. The germline V and J ends were trimmed by 0 bases and 6 bases, with 9 bases remaining between them. CDR3 sequence: CASSYSGRFNSPLHF. In DNA, the CDR3 is TGTGCCAGCAGTTACTCTGGGAGATTTAATTCACCCCTCCACTTT.

The rearrangement joins TRBV4-3 to TRBJ1-1; 7 bases match TRBD1. This CDR3 has 15 residues. V was clipped by 4 bases and J by 2 bases; unmatched bases: 7. The V gene's germline CDR1 is LGHNA and CDR2 YSLEER. The chain's CDR3 is CASSLGDSANTEAFF. CDR3 coding DNA: TGCGCCAGCAGCCTGGGGGACAGTGCTAACACTGAAGCTTTCTTT.

This rearrangement joins TRBV5-6 to TRBJ1-3; weak D call: TRBD1 (6 bases). Germline CDR1 SGHDT, CDR2 YYEEEE. V lost 1 base to trimming and J lost 3 bases, with 8 bases between them. CDR3 length: 14 residues. CDR3 sequence (DNA): TGTGCCAGCAGCTTGTCAGGGGTTGGAAACACCATATATTTT. Protein: CASSLSGVGNTIYF.

This chain joins TRBV4-1 and TRBJ1-2; 7 positions match TRBD1. Per germline, CDR1 MGHRA and CDR2 YSYEKL. V trimming: 5 bases; J trimming: 4 bases; junction bases outside the gene matches: 7. The CDR3 totals 14 residues. The CDR3 loop reads CASSTRQGGYGYTF. CDR3 sequence (DNA): TGCGCCAGCAGCACCCGACAGGGCGGCTATGGCTACACCTTC.

This chain links TRBV5-1 with TRBJ1-2; 8 bases fit TRBD1. Per the germline V gene, CDR1 is SGHRS and CDR2 is YFSETQ. This CDR3 region has 14 residues. Trimming took 1 base from V and 6 from J; bases not matched to a gene: 5. CDR3 sequence reads: CASSLSNRGDGYTF. CDR3 coding DNA: TGCGCCAGCAGCTTGAGTAACAGGGGGGATGGCTACACCTTC.

This clone was seen a few times. V usage is TRBV30 and J usage is TRBJ1-1; tentatively, D is TRBD1 (6 bases). The CDR3 runs to 12 residues. Germline-derived CDR1 and CDR2 are GTSNPN and SVGIG (reference sequence). V was shortened by 6 bases and J by 4 bases, with 12 bases between the two germline ends. This CDR3 is CACLGGATEAFF. CDR3 DNA: TGTGCCTGCCTAGGGGGGGCCACTGAAGCTTTCTTT.

This clone was picked up many times. V is TRBV27 and J is TRBJ1-2, with 7 bases identical to TRBD1. V shed 6 bases and J 7 bases; nucleotides not matched to a gene: 8. This CDR3 contains 13 residues. The germline gives CDR1 MNHEY, CDR2 SMNVEV (reference sequence). The CDR3 loop reads CASSEQGSVGYTF. The CDR3 DNA is TGTGCCAGCAGCGAACAGGGGTCGGTTGGCTACACCTTC.

J is TRBJ1-1 and V is TRBV6-1; D might be TRBD1 (5 bases). CDR3 size: 14 residues. V was cut by 4 bases and J by 2 bases, with 11 bases left in between. CDR1 is MNHNS and CDR2 is SASEGT in the germline V gene. The CDR3 bases are TGTGCCAGCAGTGCGTTGACAGATAACACTGAAGCTTTCTTT. This encodes CASSALTDNTEAFF.

This clone was seen more than once but under ten times. The gene calls are TRBV27 and TRBJ2-5; TRBD2 matches at 12 bases. The J segment lost 5 bases and the V segment lost 5 bases, leaving 6 bases of the junction unmatched. The length of the CDR3 is 15 residues. Germline V gene lookup returns CDR1 MNHEY and CDR2 SMNVEV (reference sequence). The DNA of the CDR3 is TGTGCCAGCAGTGCGACTAGCGGGAGAGGTGAGACCCAGTACTTC. This encodes CASSATSGRGETQYF.

This chain links TRBV6-5 with TRBJ1-5; 7 nucleotides match TRBD1. CDR3 length equals 16 residues. Germline assignment: CDR1 MNHEY and CDR2 SVGAGI. V lost 3 bases, J lost 2 bases, and 7 bases stayed unmatched. This CDR3 is CASSYQGGPGNQPQHF. The CDR3 DNA is TGTGCCAGCAGTTATCAGGGGGGCCCGGGCAATCAGCCCCAGCATTTT.

The chain carries TRBV6-6 and TRBJ1-4; TRBD1 agrees at 8 bases. The CDR3 extends over 16 amino acids. Losses at the gene ends were 2 bases for V and 5 bases for J; bases not matched to a gene: 7. Germline CDR1 is MNHNY and CDR2 is SVGAGI (reference sequence). This CDR3 reads CASSYTGQGGNEKLFF. Here the CDR3 DNA reads TGTGCCAGCAGTTACACAGGACAGGGCGGGAATGAAAAACTGTTTTTT.

This CDR3 is CASSEEVGVMTLAKNIQYF. DNA for the CDR3: TGTGCCAGCAGTGAAGAGGTAGGGGTAATGACCCTAGCCAAAAACATTCAGTACTTC. The V gene is TRBV6-1, the J gene TRBJ2-4; D is perhaps TRBD1 (5 bases). The germline gives CDR1 MNHNS, CDR2 SASEGT. The CDR3 runs 19 residues. V gave up 1 base and J gave up 0 bases, with 19 bases separating them.

The genes are TRBV7-9 and TRBJ2-1, with 12 bases identical to TRBD2. This CDR3 comprises 14 residues. The V gene end was trimmed by 4 bases and the J gene end by 6 bases; junction bases not matched to a gene: 1. Germline CDR1 SEHNR, CDR2 FQNEAQ (reference sequence). The CDR3 region is CASSSSGGANEQFF. The CDR3 bases are TGTGCCAGCAGCTCTAGCGGGGGGGCCAATGAGCAGTTCTTC.

The rearrangement uses TRBV2 and TRBJ2-1; D perhaps matches TRBD2 (5 bases). V was clipped by 3 bases and J by 7 bases, with 16 bases between them. Germline V lookup: CDR1 SNHLY, CDR2 FYNNEI. The CDR3 is 15 amino acids. The CDR3 region is CASSDPRLPPNEQFF. DNA of the CDR3: TGTGCCAGCAGTGACCCAAGACTACCCCCTAATGAGCAGTTCTTC.

The chain couples TRBV19 to TRBJ2-1; D is perhaps TRBD1 (5 bases). The CDR3 runs 13 residues. Trimming removed 4 bases from V and 7 bases from J, with 11 bases in between. Germline CDR1 and CDR2: LNHDA and SQIVND (reference sequence). The CDR3 DNA follows: TGTGCCAGTAGTAAGGACAAATTAAATGAGCAGTTCTTC. It is translated as CASSKDKLNEQFF.

This chain joins TRBV3-1 (or the pseudogene TRBV3-2) and TRBJ1-6; D is ambiguous. The CDR3 has 13 residues. V was shortened by 1 base and J by 8 bases, with 6 bases between the two germline ends. The V gene's germline CDR1 is LGHDT and CDR2 YNNKEL (reference sequence). CDR3 region: CASSQARDSPLHF. The CDR3 DNA reads TGTGCCAGCAGCCAAGCGCGGGATTCACCCCTCCACTTT.

CDR3 coding DNA: TGTGCCACCAGCTTTAGCGGGGGGGCCTACAATGAGCAGTTCTTC. Protein sequence: CATSFSGGAYNEQFF. This chain uses TRBV15 with TRBJ2-1; TRBD2 matches at 11 bases. The CDR3 consists of 15 residues. Germline lookup yields CDR1 LNHNV and CDR2 YYDKDF (reference sequence). The trim removed 5 bases at V and 2 bases at J, leaving 2 bases unmatched.

The chain combines TRBV7-3 with TRBJ2-3; possibly TRBD2 for D (6 bases). CDR3 length: 14 residues. Germline V gives CDR1 SGHTA, CDR2 FQGTGA. Trimming took 4 bases from V and 2 from J, leaving 10 bases between them. Written as DNA, the CDR3 is TGTGCCAGCAGCTGGGACTGGGCCACAGATACGCAGTATTTT. It specifies CASSWDWATDTQYF.

The table lists this clone with a few counts. The chain recombines TRBV15 with TRBJ2-5, with D possibly being TRBD2 (6 bases). Germline values: CDR1 LNHNV, CDR2 YYDKDF (reference sequence). The V end was cut by 6 bases, the J end by 1 base, with 9 bases between. The CDR3 has 13 amino acids. The CDR3 DNA sequence: TGTGCCACCAGTCGGGACTTCCAAGAGACCCAGTACTTC. Translating it yields CATSRDFQETQYF. The variable domain in full, completed from reference TRBV15 and TRBJ2-5, reads DAMVIQNPRYQVTQFGKPVTLSCSQTLNHNVMYWYQQKSSQAPKLLFHYYDKDFNNEADTPDNFQSRRPNTSFCFLDIRSPGLGDTAMYLCATSRDFQETQYFGPGTRLLVL.

J is TRBJ2-7 and V is TRBV20-1; D is unclear. The V gene's germline CDR1 is DFQATT and CDR2 SNEGSKA (reference sequence). The CDR3 has 12 amino acids. Deletions cut 6 bases from V and 7 bases from J, with 16 bases between. CDR3 residues: CSASLQPQEQYF. The DNA of the CDR3 is TGCAGTGCCAGTTTACAGCCTCAAGAGCAGTACTTC.

DNA for the CDR3: TGTGCCAGCAGCTCAAACAATTACGAGCAGTACTTC. This sequence encodes CASSSNNYEQYF. The rearrangement links TRBV27 to TRBJ2-7, with D unclear. Germline CDR1 is MNHEY and CDR2 is SMNVEV (reference sequence). The V and J ends lost 6 bases and 4 bases respectively, with 10 bases between them. The CDR3 contains 12 residues.

The chain carries TRBV19 and TRBJ1-5; 8 bases line up with TRBD1. CDR1 and CDR2 (germline): LNHDA, SQIVND (reference sequence). The length of the CDR3 is 14 residues. The ends lost 5 bases at V and 4 bases at J; junction bases unmatched: 4. The CDR3 sequence: CASSQYRGNQPQHF. The CDR3 bases are TGTGCCAGTAGTCAATACAGGGGGAATCAGCCCCAGCATTTT.